The source of this TCR beta chain is a study of T cell responses to AZD1222 COVID-19 vaccine (dated by TCRdb to the early 2020s). The study in broad terms: Because spike-specific TCR depth and breadth did not differ between the two schedules, AZD1222 recipients who got a second dose at roughly 4 weeks were pooled with those who got a second dose at roughly 12 weeks. Trial participants were enrolled by age into 18-55, 56-69 and 70-plus year subgroups, with 148, 28 and 57 TCR-sequenced participants respectively. TCR sequencing covered over 230 trial participants: 200 to 220 given two doses of AZD1222 and around 25 given two doses of MenACWY control vaccine. The paper as a whole reports these results and caveats: After two AZD1222 doses, both the breadth and the depth of spike-specific TCRs were significantly higher than at day 0 and than in MenACWY recipients. Conclusions about previously exposed vaccinees are limited, since just 5 to 7 AZD1222 recipients were seropositive for SARS-CoV-2 at baseline. The 56-69-year group was small, and its depth increase did not reach significance, likely because of low power. The whole spike protein was spanned by vaccine-associated CD4 TCRs, and dominant responses were seen in regions 160-218 and 743-854. Nearly half of unique spike-specific TCRs reportedly recognized epitopes outside regions mutated in the B.1.351 and B.1.1.7 variants. Participants were mostly white British and included more females than males, and it was suggested by the authors that clonal diversity may have been underestimated. Because no day 14 peak-response samples were available, the repertoires could be characterized only after the peak T cell response.

Notes on this clone: Its target antigen remains unknown. Per-nucleotide qualities are absent, and no much larger clonotype sits a single base away.

The CDR3 regions of human TCRbeta chains were subjected to immunosequencing. For the original study's pipeline: Repertoire TCRs were matched against a reference library of SARS-CoV-2-specific TCRs generated with the MIRA antigen-specificity platform. Breadth was defined as the fraction of unique TCRs that were SARS-CoV-2-associated. Depth was defined as the fraction of total T cells that were SARS-CoV-2-associated. Using the MIRA data, each spike-specific TCR was mapped to the spike region that the TCR reacts to and placed in a CD4 or CD8 class. Log10-transformed breadth and depth values were compared by one-way ANOVA with Sidak's multiple comparisons tests. Held by TCRdb, this immuneACCESS table contains in-frame sequences only and omits some clones. Under half of the omission traces to an unresolved V gene where checked; the cause of the rest is unknown. Clone size and the V and J calls come from that table; the DNA yielded D and trimming. Present in this sample are 90,000 or so clones, approximately 88% of which were seen just once. The leading ten clones occupy roughly 16% of the sample.

Spanning cysteine to phenylalanine, the CDR3 consists of 15 amino acids. The DNA shown is the 45-base CDR3, in frame from base 1. Deletion took 2 bases off V and 4 bases off J, with a span of 14 bases between the germline ends. The germline V gene encodes CDR1 SNHLY and CDR2 FYNNEI. The label giving this sample's time point can be read as: baseline before first vaccination. Vaccinee samples were obtained from the UK trials COV001 and COV002, which included a single-blind randomized controlled phase 2/3 trial of AZD1222 (ChAdOx1 nCoV-19) in healthy adults. For TCRbeta chain sequencing, PBMC samples were collected from trial participants at day 0 and at day 28 after the second dose.

The receptor was isolated from an adult in good health. The chain is encoded by TRBV2 joined to TRBJ1-2; the D gene is perhaps TRBD1, on 6 matching bases. The input for sequencing was peripheral blood, taken on day 0 of AZD1222 vaccination. The DNA is TGTGCCAGCAGTGAAAGGTGGCGCAGGGGCTATGGCTACACCTTC. Translated, it gives CASSERWRRGYGYTF.